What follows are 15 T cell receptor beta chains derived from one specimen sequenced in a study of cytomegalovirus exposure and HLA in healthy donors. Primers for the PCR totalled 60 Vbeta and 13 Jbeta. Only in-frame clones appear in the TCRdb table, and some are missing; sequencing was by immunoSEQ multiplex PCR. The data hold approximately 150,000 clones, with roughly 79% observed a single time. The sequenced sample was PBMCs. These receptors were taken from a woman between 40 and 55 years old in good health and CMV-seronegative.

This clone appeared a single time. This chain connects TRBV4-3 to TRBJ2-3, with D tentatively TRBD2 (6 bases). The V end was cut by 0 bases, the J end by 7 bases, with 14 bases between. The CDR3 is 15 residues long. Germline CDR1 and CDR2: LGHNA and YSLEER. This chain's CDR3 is CASSQETRRAHTQYF. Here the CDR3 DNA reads TGCGCCAGCAGCCAAGAGACTAGGCGAGCCCATACGCAGTATTTT.

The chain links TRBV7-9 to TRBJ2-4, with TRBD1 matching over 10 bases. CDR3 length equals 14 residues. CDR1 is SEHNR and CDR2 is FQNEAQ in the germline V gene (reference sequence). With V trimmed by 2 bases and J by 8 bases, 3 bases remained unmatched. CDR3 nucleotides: TGTGCCAGCAGCTTAAAGGGACAGGGGTACATTCAGTACTTC. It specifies CASSLKGQGYIQYF.

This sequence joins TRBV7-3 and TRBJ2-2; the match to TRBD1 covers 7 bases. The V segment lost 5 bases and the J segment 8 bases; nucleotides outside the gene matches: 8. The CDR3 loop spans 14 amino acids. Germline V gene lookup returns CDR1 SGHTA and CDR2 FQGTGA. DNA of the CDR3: TGTGCCAGCAGCCCCGGACAGGTGAAAGGGGAGCTGTTTTTT. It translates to CASSPGQVKGELFF.

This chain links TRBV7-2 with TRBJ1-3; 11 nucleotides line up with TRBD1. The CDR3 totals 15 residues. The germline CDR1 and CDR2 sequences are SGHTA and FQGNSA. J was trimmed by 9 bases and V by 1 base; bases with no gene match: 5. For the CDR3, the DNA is TGTGCCAGCAGCTTAGTGGGACAGGGGGTCAGCACCATATATTTT. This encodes CASSLVGQGVSTIYF.

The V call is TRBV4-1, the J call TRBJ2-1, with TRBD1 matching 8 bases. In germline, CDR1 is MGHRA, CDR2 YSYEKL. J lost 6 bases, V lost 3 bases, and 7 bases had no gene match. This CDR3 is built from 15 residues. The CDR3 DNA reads TGCGCCAGCAGCCAGGGACAGGTACAATTCAATGAGCAGTTCTTC. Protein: CASSQGQVQFNEQFF.

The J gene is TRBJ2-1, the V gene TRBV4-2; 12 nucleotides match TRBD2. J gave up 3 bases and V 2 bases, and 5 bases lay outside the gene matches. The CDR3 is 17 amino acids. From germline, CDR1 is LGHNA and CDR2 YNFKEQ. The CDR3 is CASSQLAGGPLYNEQFF. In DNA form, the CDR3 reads TGTGCCAGCAGCCAACTAGCGGGAGGGCCCCTCTACAATGAGCAGTTCTTC.

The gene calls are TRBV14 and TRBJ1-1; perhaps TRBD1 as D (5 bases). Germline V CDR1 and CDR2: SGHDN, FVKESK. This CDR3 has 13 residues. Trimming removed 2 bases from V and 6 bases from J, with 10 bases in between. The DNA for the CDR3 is TGTGCCAGCAGCCAACTAGGGGTCCCTGAAGCTTTCTTT. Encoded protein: CASSQLGVPEAFF.

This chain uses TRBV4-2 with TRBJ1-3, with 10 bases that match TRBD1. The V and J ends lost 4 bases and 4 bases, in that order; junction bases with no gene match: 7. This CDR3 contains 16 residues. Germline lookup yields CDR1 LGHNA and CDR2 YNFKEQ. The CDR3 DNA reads TGTGCCAGCAGCCGACTGACAGGGGGCGACGGAAACACCATATATTTT. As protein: CASSRLTGGDGNTIYF.

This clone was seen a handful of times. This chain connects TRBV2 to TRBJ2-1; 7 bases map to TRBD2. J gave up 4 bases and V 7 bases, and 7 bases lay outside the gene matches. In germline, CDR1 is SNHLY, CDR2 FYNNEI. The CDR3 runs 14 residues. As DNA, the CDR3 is TGTGCCAGCACCCCCCTGGGAGGGTACAATGAGCAGTTCTTC. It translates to CASTPLGGYNEQFF.

The CDR3 spells CASSPDRDTQYF. Here the CDR3 DNA reads TGTGCCAGCAGCCCGGACAGGGATACGCAGTATTTT. This chain joins TRBV5-6 and TRBJ2-3, with 7 bases matching TRBD1. CDR1 SGHDT and CDR2 YYEEEE come from the germline V gene. CDR3 size: 12 residues. Unmatched junction bases numbered 2, after V lost 4 bases and J lost 6 bases.

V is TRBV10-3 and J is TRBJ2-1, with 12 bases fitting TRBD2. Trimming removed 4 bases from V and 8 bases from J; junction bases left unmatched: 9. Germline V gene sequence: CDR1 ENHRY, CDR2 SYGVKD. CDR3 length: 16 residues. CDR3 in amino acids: CAISASSGRVFYEQFF. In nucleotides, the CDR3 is TGTGCCATCAGTGCGTCTAGCGGGAGGGTGTTCTATGAGCAGTTCTTC.

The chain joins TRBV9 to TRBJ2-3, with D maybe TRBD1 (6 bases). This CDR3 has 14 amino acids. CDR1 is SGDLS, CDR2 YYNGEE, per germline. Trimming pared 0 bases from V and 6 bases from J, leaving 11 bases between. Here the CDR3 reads CASSVEGGSDTQYF. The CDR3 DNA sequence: TGTGCCAGCAGCGTAGAAGGGGGATCGGATACGCAGTATTTT.

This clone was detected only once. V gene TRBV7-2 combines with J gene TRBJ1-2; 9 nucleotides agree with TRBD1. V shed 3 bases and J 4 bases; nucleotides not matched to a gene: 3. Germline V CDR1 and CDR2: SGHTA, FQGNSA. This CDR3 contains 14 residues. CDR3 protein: CASSFKDRGYGYTF. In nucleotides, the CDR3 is TGTGCCAGCAGCTTCAAGGACAGGGGCTATGGCTACACCTTC.

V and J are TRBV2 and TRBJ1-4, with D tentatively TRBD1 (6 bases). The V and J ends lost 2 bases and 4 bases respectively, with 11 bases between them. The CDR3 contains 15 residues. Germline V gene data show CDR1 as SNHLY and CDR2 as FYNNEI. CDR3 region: CASSELDSFNEKLFF. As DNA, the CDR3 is TGTGCCAGCAGTGAACTGGACAGCTTTAATGAAAAACTGTTTTTT.

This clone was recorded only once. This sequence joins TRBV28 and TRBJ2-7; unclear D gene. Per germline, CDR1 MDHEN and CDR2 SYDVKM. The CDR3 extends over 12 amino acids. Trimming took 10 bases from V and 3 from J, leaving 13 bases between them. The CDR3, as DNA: TGTGCCACCTCCTCCGCAGGCTACGAGCAGTACTTC. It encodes CATSSAGYEQYF.